These 10 T cell receptor beta chains were all obtained from the same sample, sequenced in a study of blood T cell repertoires in COVID-19 (dated by TCRdb to the early 2020s). Libraries were built with the immunoSEQ multiplex PCR assay. This immuneACCESS table, as held by TCRdb, lists in-frame sequences with V and J called but not all clones. Of the missing ones, under half trace to an unresolved V gene in checked studies; the others have no known cause. In all, the sample holds roughly 410,000 clones, and more than 75% of those were seen once. Of the sample, 2% to 2.5% falls within the top ten clones. Sequences were obtained from peripheral blood. These receptors all come from a woman between 55 and 75 years old with COVID-19, enrolled during active disease.

This clone is a singleton in its sample. J is TRBJ2-5 and V is TRBV5-1, with D maybe TRBD2 (5 bases). Looked up from germline, CDR1 is SGHRS and CDR2 is YFSETQ. The V gene lost 0 bases and the J gene lost 5 bases, with 17 bases spanning the gap. CDR3 size: 16 residues. CDR3 sequence (DNA): TGCGCCAGCAGCTTGGGGCCCGATCTGCGAGGGGAGACCCAGTACTTC. Amino acid sequence: CASSLGPDLRGETQYF.

This rearrangement joins TRBV19 to TRBJ2-2, with TRBD1 matching 8 bases. V was clipped by 5 bases and J by 9 bases; unmatched bases: 14. This CDR3 contains 16 residues. Germline V gene data show CDR1 as LNHDA and CDR2 as SQIVND (reference sequence). CDR3 amino acids: CASSFGQGEVAWELFF. CDR3 DNA: TGTGCCAGTAGTTTCGGACAGGGAGAGGTTGCCTGGGAGCTGTTTTTT.

The chain combines TRBV19 with TRBJ2-1, with D maybe TRBD1 (5 bases). The ends were cut back, 2 bases at V and 10 bases at J, with 12 bases in the middle. The CDR3 totals 13 residues. From germline, CDR1 is LNHDA and CDR2 SQIVND (reference sequence). The CDR3: CASSIKLRTEQFF. CDR3 DNA: TGTGCCAGTAGTATAAAACTCCGGACAGAGCAGTTCTTC.

J is TRBJ2-6 and V is TRBV2, with TRBD1 as a possible D gene (5 bases). CDR3 length: 17 residues. Per germline, CDR1 SNHLY and CDR2 FYNNEI. V was trimmed by 6 bases and J by 0 bases, leaving 15 bases between them. CDR3 DNA sequence: TGTGCCAGCAGCTGGGGCAGGCTCGACTCTGGGGCCAACGTCCTGACTTTC. Translating gives CASSWGRLDSGANVLTF.

V and J are TRBV7-9 and TRBJ2-6, with D possibly matching TRBD1 (5 bases). This CDR3 is built from 18 residues. V gave up 2 bases and J gave up 0 bases, with 14 bases separating them. Germline V lookup: CDR1 SEHNR, CDR2 FQNEAQ (reference sequence). The CDR3 nucleotides read TGTGCCAGCAGCTTATGGATAGGGGTCAACTCTGGGGCCAACGTCCTGACTTTC. Amino acid sequence: CASSLWIGVNSGANVLTF.

The rearrangement uses TRBV11-2 and TRBJ2-7; weak D call: TRBD2 (6 bases). Looked up from germline, CDR1 is SGHAT and CDR2 is FQNNGV. This CDR3 contains 15 residues. The ends were cut back, 3 bases at V and 1 base at J, with 13 bases in the middle. The CDR3 coding sequence is TGTGCCAGCAGCTTCGGCGGGACGCCTTCCTACGAGCAGTACTTC. Translating it yields CASSFGGTPSYEQYF.

This clone was counted once. V usage is TRBV19 and J usage is TRBJ2-3; unclear D gene. The CDR3 has 17 amino acids. Germline V gene sequence: CDR1 LNHDA, CDR2 SQIVND (reference sequence). Between the trimmed V and J ends, which lost 3 bases and 3 bases, there was a span of 19 bases. The CDR3 reads CASSIRSSAPSTDTQYF. CDR3 bases: TGTGCCAGTAGTATTCGTTCTTCAGCGCCCTCAACAGATACGCAGTATTTT.

The genes are TRBV18 and TRBJ2-7; maybe TRBD1 (6 bases). V dropped 3 bases and J dropped 5 bases, with 8 bases sitting between them. There are 12 residues in the CDR3. From germline, CDR1 is KGHSH and CDR2 LQKENI. For the CDR3, the DNA is TGTGCCAGCTCACCGAACAGGGACGAGCAGTACTTC. Protein: CASSPNRDEQYF.

The chain uses TRBV5-6 and TRBJ2-3, with 8 bases aligning to TRBD1. V lost 4 bases, J lost 2 bases, and 9 bases stayed unmatched. The CDR3 covers 16 residues. Per germline, CDR1 SGHDT and CDR2 YYEEEE. The CDR3 DNA reads TGTGCCAGCAGCACTTACGACAGGGGCGCCACAGATACGCAGTATTTT. This sequence encodes CASSTYDRGATDTQYF. The full variable domain, its missing parts supplied by reference TRBV5-6 and TRBJ2-3, is DAGVTQSPTHLIKTRGQQVTLRCSPKSGHDTVSWYQQALGQGPQFIFQYYEEEERQRGNFPDRFSGHQFPNYSSELNVNALLLGDSALYLCASSTYDRGATDTQYFGPGTRLTVL.

This chain joins TRBV5-1 and TRBJ2-5, with TRBD2 as a possible D gene (5 bases). Germline lookup yields CDR1 SGHRS and CDR2 YFSETQ. Deletions cut 4 bases from V and 4 bases from J, with 14 bases between. The CDR3 totals 14 residues. CDR3 sequence reads: CASSPSIGGETQYF. The CDR3 bases are TGCGCCAGCAGCCCCTCAATAGGAGGAGAGACCCAGTACTTC.